This T cell receptor (beta chain) was recovered during a study of blood T cell repertoires in COVID-19. This CDR3 region has 15 residues. The germline V gene has CDR1 LNHDA and CDR2 SQIVND (reference sequence). V shed 5 bases and J shed 0 bases, with 14 bases lying between them. Exposed study participants had met a COVID-19 case within 2 weeks before entry. Here immunoSEQ multiplex PCR was the method, and the copy in TCRdb shows in-frame clones only, minus some. In the table there are 150,000 or so clones, approximately 88% of which are singletons. The TCR comes from a man between 65 and 85 years old who had been exposed to COVID-19. The sequencing sample was made of PBMCs or T cells enriched from blood (not recorded which). The chain has TRBV19 and TRBJ2-7, with a possible D match to TRBD2 (7 bases). CDR3 protein: CASSGVAGASYEQYF. In DNA form, the CDR3 reads TGTGCCAGTAGTGGGGTGGCGGGGGCCTCCTACGAGCAGTACTTC. Based on the CDR3 plus reference TRBV19 and TRBJ2-7, the full variable domain is DGGITQSPKYLFRKEGQNVTLSCEQNLNHDAMYWYRQDPGQGLRLIYYSQIVNDFQKGDIAEGYSVSREKKESFPLTVTSAQKNPTAFYLCASSGVAGASYEQYFGPGTRLTVT.